Below, 3 T cell receptor beta chains from the same sample are listed, as sequenced in a study of esophageal squamous cell carcinoma under preoperative chemotherapy. One entry per CDR3 protein, called by TCRdb with MiXCR from the PCR reads. In the table there are some 6,600 distinct CDR3 sequences, approximately 33% of which are singletons. Regarding time point: before preoperative PTX-NDP chemotherapy. This sample was taken from a patient given preoperative chemotherapy. The origin of the receptors is a human donor with esophageal squamous cell carcinoma. The donor label of this sample is uncertain.

CDR3 DNA sequence: TGTGCCAGCACCCCCGGGACAGGAGTCTCCTACGAGCAGTACTTC. Amino acid sequence: CASTPGTGVSYEQYF. The V call is TRBV12-3 or TRBV12-4, the J call TRBJ2-7, with 8 bases lining up with TRBD1. V gave up 7 bases and J gave up 0 bases; unmatched junction bases: 8. This CDR3 region has 15 residues.

This clonotype counts as medium-sized. The chain joins TRBV6-1 to TRBJ2-2; D is perhaps TRBD2 (5 bases). Germline assignment: CDR1 MNHNS and CDR2 SASEGT. The V end lost 5 bases, the J end lost 7 bases, and 8 bases lay between the germline ends. The CDR3 totals 12 residues. The CDR3 sequence: CASSQRGGELFF. The CDR3 coding sequence is TGTGCCAGCAGTCAACGGGGCGGGGAGCTGTTTTTT.

This clonotype was seen ten or more times. The chain carries TRBV6-2 or TRBV6-3 and TRBJ2-5, with 9 bases fitting TRBD2. V dropped 4 bases and J dropped 1; count of bases not matched to a gene: 7. Per the germline V gene, CDR1 is MNHEY and CDR2 is SVGEGT. This CDR3 has 16 amino acids. The CDR3 loop is CASSFLLAGLQETQYF. The DNA for the CDR3 is TGTGCCAGCAGTTTTTTGCTAGCGGGGCTCCAAGAGACCCAGTACTTC.